This T cell receptor (beta chain) was identified in a study of blood T cells in healthy people across ages. The study, taken as a whole, reports: Roughly linear declines in TCR beta diversity per million T cells occurred with age.

Isolation yielded PBMCs, at least 7 million per sample, in every case. To note about this clonotype: Its antigen is unknown.

The authors ran a second PCR of roughly 6 to 12 cycles using a sample-barcoded 5' primer and a J-beta primer mix. CDR3-containing paired-end reads numbering at least 2.5 million came from each sample. TCRdb recomputed calls from the 5' RACE reads with MiXCR, one row per CDR3 protein. The sample holds about 280,000 distinct CDR3 sequences; roughly a quarter are singletons and the top ten take roughly 30%. The sample comprised blood. The clonotype was recovered from a woman in her sixties or seventies in good health.

CDR3 loop: CSGLTSGSTDTQYF. In DNA, the CDR3 is TGCAGTGGCTTGACTAGCGGGAGCACAGATACGCAGTATTTT. The chain uses TRBV20-1 and TRBJ2-3, with 10 positions matching TRBD2. V lost 7 bases and J lost 0; bases outside the gene matches: 4. The CDR3 is 14 residues long. Germline CDR1 DFQATT, CDR2 SNEGSKA (reference sequence).